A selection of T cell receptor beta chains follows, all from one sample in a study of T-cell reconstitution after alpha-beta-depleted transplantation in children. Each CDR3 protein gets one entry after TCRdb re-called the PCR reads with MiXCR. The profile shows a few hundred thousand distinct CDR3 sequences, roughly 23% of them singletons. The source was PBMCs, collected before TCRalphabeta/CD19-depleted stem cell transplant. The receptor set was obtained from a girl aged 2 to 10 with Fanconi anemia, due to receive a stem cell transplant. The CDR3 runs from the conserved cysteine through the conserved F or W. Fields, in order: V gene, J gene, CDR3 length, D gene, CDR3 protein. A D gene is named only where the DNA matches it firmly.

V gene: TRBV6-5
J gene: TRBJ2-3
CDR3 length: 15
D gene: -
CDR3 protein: CASSYPGPSEDTQYF

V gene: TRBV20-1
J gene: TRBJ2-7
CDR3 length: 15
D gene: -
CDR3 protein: CSASRSSGVVYEQYF

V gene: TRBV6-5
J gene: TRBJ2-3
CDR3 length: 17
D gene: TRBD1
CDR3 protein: CASRLALGTEGTDTQYF

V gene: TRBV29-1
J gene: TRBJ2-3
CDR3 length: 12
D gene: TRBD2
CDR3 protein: CSVEGGGDTQYF

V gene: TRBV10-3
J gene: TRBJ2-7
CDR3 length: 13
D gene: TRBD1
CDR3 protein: CAIRPGQGYEQYF

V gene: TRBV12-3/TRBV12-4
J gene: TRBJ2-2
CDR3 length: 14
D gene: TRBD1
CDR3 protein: CASMGDRVTGELFF

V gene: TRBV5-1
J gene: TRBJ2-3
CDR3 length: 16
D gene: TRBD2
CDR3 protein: CASSWTSGGYTDTQYF

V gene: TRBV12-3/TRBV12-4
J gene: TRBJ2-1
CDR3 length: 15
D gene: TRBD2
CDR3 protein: CASSPTSGGFDEQFF

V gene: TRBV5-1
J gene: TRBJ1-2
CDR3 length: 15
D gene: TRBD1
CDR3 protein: CASSYAGTENYGYTF

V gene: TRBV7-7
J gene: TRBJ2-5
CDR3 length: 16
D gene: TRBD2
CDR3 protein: CASSLATSGLKETQYF

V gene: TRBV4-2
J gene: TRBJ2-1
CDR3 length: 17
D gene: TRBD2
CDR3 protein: CASSQDSLAVPYNEQFF

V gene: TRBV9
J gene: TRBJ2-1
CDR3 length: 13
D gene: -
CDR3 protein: CASSPRLGPEQFF

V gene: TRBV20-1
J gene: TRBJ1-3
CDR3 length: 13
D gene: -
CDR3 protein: CSAYRDTGNTIYF

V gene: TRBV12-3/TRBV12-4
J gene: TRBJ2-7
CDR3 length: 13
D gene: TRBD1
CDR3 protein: CASSLGQRDEQYF

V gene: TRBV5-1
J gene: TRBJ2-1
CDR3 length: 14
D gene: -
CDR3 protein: CASSLEGGVNEQFF

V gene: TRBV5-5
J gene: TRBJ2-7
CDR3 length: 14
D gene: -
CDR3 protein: CASSFPTGSYEQYF

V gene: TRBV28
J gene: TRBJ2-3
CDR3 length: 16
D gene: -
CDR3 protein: CASSSLGTKSTDTQYF

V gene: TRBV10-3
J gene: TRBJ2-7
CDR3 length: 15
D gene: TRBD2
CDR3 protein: CAISDVAGAAYEQYF

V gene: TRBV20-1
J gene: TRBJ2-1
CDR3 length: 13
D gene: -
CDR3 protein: CSVPIADYNEQFF

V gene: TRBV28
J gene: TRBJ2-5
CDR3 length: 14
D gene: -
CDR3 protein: CASSLTRAQETQYF

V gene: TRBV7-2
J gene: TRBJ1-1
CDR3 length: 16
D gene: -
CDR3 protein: CASSYQPLTRVTEAFF

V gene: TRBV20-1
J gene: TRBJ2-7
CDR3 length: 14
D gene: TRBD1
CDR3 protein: CSARIQGAIYEQYF

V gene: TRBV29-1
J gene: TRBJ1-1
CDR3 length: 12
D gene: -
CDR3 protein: CSVGEQGTEAFF

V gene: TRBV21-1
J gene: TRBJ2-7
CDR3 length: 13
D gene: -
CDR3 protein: CASSKGEGYEQYF

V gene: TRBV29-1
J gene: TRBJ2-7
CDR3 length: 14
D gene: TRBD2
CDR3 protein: CSVQSGRAWYEQYF

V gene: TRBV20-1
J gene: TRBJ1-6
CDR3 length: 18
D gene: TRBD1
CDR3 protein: CSVTHGPLGQGYNSPLHF

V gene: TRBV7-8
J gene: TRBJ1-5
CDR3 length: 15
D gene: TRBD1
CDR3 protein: CASSLAMTGGKPQHF

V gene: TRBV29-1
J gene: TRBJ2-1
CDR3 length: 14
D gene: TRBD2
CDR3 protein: CSSLAGHSYNEQFF

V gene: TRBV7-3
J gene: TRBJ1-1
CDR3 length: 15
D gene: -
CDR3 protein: CASSLKAGRGAEAFF

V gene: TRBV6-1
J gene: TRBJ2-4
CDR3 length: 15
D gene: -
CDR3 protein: CASRFTGNGQNIQYF

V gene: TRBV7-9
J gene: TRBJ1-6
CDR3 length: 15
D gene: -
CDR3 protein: CASSRDSSYNSPLHF

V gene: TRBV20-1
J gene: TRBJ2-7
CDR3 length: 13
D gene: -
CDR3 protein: CSAVTNVGVTGYF

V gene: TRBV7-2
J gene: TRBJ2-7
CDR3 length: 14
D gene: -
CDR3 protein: CASRHMSGSGEQYF

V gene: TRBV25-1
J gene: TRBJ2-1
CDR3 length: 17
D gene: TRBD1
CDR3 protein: CASSASRGLHSYNEQFF

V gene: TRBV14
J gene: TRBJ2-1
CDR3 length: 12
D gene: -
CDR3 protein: CASSQASLEQFF

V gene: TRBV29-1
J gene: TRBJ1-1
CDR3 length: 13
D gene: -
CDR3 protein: CSVEAGTDTEAFF

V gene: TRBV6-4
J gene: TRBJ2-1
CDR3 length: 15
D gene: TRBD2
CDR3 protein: CAPISVVVGGYEQFF

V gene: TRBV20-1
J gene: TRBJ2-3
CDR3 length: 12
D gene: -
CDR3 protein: CSASGGFDTQYF

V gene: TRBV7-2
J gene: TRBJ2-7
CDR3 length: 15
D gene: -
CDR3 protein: CASSVQEYLTYEQYF

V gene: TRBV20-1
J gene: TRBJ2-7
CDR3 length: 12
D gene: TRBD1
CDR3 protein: CRRGQGAYEQYF

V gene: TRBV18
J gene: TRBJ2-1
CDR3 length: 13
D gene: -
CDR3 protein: CASSPDAYNEQFF

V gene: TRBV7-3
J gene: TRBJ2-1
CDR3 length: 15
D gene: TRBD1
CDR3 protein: CASSDRDGSYNEQFF

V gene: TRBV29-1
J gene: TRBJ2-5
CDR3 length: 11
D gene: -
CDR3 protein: CSVTGVADQYF

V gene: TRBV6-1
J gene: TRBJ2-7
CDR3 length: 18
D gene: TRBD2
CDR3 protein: CASSFFYSGTSGSYEQYF

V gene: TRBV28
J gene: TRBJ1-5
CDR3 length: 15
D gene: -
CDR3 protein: CASSKQGHSNQPQHF